A selection of T cell receptor beta chains follows, all from one sample in a study of OX40 agonist ivuxolimab in advanced cancers. Here immunoSEQ multiplex PCR was the method, and the copy in TCRdb shows in-frame clones only, minus some. The top ten clones hold around 25% of a sample with some 64,000 clones, 92% of them seen once. Sequences were derived from CD4+ or CD8+ T cells sorted from blood, sampled in a trial of the OX40 agonist ivuxolimab. These receptors came from an adult with an advanced solid tumor such as melanoma, head and neck, liver or kidney cancer. Both conserved end residues are trimmed from each CDR3. Each record gives: V gene, CDR3 protein.

v_call: TRBV6-6
cdr3_aa: ASSPETSDEQF

v_call: TRBV6-5
cdr3_aa: ASSGTSPYNEQF

v_call: TRBV15
cdr3_aa: ATSEEVNYGYT

v_call: TRBV6-5
cdr3_aa: ASTRGGNTEAF

v_call: TRBV30
cdr3_aa: AWSATSGRDTQY

v_call: TRBV4-3
cdr3_aa: ASRRGQGGEREKLF

v_call: TRBV14
cdr3_aa: ASSPWGWGGNTIY

v_call: TRBV7-3
cdr3_aa: ASSPPDGDTQY

v_call: TRBV30
cdr3_aa: AWSVSSDEAF

v_call: TRBV30
cdr3_aa: AWSPQYNEQF

v_call: TRBV19
cdr3_aa: ASKGEWLGGELF

v_call: TRBV7-6
cdr3_aa: ASSLEGGADTEAF

v_call: TRBV28
cdr3_aa: ASSFFNEQF

v_call: TRBV6-1
cdr3_aa: ASSEADSSGANVLT

v_call: TRBV14
cdr3_aa: ASSQDGQGPYNEQF

v_call: TRBV4-3
cdr3_aa: ASSPSRGFNQPQH

v_call: TRBV6-5
cdr3_aa: ASSYVYEQY

v_call: TRBV10-3
cdr3_aa: AISESDRVPYNEQF

v_call: TRBV27
cdr3_aa: ASCLAGGTNEQF

v_call: TRBV30
cdr3_aa: AWSAGTGGTEAF

v_call: TRBV28
cdr3_aa: ASSSPGEAHKETQY

v_call: TRBV30
cdr3_aa: AWTGGSYEQY

v_call: TRBV5-1
cdr3_aa: ASSLALSTEAF

v_call: TRBV11-2
cdr3_aa: ASSLGNIQY

v_call: TRBV4-2
cdr3_aa: ASSQVDSRNQPQH

v_call: TRBV5-6
cdr3_aa: ASSSILDGEKLF

v_call: TRBV6-1
cdr3_aa: ASSEIWGTEAF

v_call: TRBV19
cdr3_aa: ASSLSHGYT

v_call: TRBV13
cdr3_aa: ASSLWDHYNEQF

v_call: TRBV7-8
cdr3_aa: ASSPRTGYANTEAF

v_call: TRBV7-9
cdr3_aa: ASSSSAGTEAYGYT